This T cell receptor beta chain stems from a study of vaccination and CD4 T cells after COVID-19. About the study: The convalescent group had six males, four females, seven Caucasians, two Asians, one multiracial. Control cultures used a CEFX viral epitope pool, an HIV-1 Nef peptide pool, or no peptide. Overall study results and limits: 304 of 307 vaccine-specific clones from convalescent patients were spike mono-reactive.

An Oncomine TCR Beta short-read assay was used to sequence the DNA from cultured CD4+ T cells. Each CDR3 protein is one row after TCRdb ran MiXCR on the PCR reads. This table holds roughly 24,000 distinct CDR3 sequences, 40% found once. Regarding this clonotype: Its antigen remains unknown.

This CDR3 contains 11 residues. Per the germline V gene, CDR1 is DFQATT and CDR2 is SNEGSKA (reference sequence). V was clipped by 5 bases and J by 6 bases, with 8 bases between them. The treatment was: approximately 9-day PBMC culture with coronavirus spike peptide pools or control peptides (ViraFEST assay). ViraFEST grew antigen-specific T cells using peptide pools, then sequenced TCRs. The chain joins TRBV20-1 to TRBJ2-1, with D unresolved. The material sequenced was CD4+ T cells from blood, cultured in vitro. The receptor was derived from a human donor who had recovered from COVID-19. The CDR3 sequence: CSAPLGNEQFF. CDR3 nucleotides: TGCAGTGCTCCTTTGGGCAATGAGCAGTTCTTC.